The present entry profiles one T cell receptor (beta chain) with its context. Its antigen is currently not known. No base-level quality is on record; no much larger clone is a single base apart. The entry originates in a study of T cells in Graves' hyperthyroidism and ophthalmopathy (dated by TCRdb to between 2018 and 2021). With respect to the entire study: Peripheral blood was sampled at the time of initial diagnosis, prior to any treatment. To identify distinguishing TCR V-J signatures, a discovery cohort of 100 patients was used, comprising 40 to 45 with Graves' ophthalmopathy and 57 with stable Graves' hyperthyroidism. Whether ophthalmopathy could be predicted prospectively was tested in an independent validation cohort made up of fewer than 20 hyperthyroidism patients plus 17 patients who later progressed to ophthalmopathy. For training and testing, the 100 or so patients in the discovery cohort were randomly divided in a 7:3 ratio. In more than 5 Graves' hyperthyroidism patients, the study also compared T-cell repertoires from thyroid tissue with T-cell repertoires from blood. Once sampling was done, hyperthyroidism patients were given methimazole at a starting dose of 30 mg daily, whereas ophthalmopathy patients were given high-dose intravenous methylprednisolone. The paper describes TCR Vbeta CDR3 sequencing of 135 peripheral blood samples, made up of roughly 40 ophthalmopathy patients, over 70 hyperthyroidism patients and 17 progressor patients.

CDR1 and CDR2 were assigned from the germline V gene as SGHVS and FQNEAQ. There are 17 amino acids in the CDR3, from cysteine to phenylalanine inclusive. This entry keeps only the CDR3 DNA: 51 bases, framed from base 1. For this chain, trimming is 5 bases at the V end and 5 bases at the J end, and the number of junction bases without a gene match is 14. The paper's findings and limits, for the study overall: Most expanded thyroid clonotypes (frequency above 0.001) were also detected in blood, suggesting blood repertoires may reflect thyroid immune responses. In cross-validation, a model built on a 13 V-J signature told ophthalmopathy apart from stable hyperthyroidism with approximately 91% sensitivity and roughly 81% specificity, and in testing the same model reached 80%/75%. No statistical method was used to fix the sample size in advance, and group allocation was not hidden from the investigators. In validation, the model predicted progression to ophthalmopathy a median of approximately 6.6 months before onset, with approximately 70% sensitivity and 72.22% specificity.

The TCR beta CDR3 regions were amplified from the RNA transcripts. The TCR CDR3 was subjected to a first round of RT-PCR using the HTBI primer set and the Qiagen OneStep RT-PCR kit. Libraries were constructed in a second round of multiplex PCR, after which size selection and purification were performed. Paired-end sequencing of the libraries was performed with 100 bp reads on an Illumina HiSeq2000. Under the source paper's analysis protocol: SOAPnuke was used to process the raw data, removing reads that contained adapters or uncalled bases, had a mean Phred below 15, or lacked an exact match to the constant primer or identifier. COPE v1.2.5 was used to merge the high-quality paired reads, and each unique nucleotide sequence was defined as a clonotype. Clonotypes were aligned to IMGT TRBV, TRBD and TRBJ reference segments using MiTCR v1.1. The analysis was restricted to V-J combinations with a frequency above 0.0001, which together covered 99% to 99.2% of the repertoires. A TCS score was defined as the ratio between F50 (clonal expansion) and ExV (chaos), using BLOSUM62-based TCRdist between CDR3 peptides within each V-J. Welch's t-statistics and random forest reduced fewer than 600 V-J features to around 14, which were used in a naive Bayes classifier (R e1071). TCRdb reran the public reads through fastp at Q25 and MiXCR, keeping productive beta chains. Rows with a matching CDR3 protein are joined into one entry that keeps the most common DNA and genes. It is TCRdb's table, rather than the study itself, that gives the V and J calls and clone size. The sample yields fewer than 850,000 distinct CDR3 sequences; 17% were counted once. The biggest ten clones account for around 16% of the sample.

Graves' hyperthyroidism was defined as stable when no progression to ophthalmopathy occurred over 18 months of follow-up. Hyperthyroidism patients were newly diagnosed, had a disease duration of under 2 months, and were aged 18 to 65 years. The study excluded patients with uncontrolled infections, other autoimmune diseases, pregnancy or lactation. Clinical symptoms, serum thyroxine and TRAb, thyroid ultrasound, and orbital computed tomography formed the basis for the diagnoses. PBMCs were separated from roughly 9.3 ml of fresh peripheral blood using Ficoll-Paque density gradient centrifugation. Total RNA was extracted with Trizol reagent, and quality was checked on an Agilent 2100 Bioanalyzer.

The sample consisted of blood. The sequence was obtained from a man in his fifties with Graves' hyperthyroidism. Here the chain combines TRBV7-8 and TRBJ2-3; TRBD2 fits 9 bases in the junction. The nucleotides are TGTGCCAGCAGCCCCCATTTGATTAGCGGGAGAATAGATACGCAGTATTTT. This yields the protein CASSPHLISGRIDTQYF.